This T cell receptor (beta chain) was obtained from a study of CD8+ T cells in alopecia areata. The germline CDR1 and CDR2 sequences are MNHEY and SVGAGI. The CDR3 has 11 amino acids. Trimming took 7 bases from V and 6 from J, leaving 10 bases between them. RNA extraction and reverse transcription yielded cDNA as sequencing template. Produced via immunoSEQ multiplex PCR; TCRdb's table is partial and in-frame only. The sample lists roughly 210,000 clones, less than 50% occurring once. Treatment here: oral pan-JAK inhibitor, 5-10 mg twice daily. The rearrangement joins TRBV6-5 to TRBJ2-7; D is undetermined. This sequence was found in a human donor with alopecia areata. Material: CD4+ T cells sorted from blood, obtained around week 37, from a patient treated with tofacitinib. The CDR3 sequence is CASKGALEQYF. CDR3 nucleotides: TGTGCCAGCAAGGGCGCCCTCGAGCAGTACTTC.